Listed here are 21 T cell receptor beta chains from one sample, sequenced in a study of CXCR3-negative and CXCR3-positive naive CD8 T cells. Their antigen targets remain unknown. UMI-labeled 5' RACE yielded the TRB cDNA libraries. Reanalyzing the 5' RACE reads, TCRdb keeps one entry per CDR3 protein, without DNA. Its clone listing holds tens of thousands of distinct CDR3 sequences. The study, taken as a whole, reports: Against CXCR3-negative naive cells, CXCR3-positive naive cells showed more hydrophobic TRB CDR3s.

Sample: naive CXCR3+ CD8+ T cells from blood. Subset: CD45RO-CCR7+CD27+CD95- naive CD8+ T cells expressing CXCR3 (TNR3+). The receptors here all came from a human donor in good health. Some clones in this sample may be carry-over from other donors' samples.

The J gene is TRBJ2-5, the V gene TRBV11-2; absent DNA, TCRdb's TRBD2 call cannot be checked. The CDR3 is made up of 14 amino acids. The germline CDR1 and CDR2 sequences are SGHAT and FQNNGV. CDR3 region: CASSSTGTKETQYF.

The chain has TRBV20-1 and TRBJ1-1. The CDR3 runs to 15 residues. CDR1 and CDR2 (germline): DFQATT, SNEGSKA (reference sequence). Here the CDR3 reads CSARDGSSGDTEAFF.

The chain recombines TRBV28 with TRBJ1-5; TCRdb selects TRBD1, and the lack of DNA leaves this call unchecked. CDR3 size: 18 residues. Per the germline V gene, CDR1 is MDHEN and CDR2 is SYDVKM. The CDR3 loop is CASSFPGKRGYSNQPQHF.

V and J are TRBV4-1 and TRBJ2-1; the D call from TCRdb, TRBD1, cannot be confirmed without DNA. CDR1 is MGHRA, CDR2 YSYEKL, per germline. This CDR3 has 17 amino acids. The CDR3 spells CASSHLSYGTGGNEQFF.

CDR3 region: CASSLEGTGGYEQYF. The V gene is TRBV7-2, the J gene TRBJ2-7; the TRBD1 assignment by TCRdb is unverifiable without DNA. Germline V gene sequence: CDR1 SGHTA, CDR2 FQGNSA. The CDR3 contains 15 residues.

The CDR3 reads CASSLSPDEKLFF. This sequence joins TRBV4-1 and TRBJ1-4; TCRdb's D gene call, TRBD1, goes unchecked for lack of DNA. Germline assignment: CDR1 MGHRA and CDR2 YSYEKL. This CDR3 region has 13 residues.

This chain links TRBV5-1 with TRBJ2-3; the TCRdb D gene call, TRBD2, has no DNA to confirm it. In germline, CDR1 is SGHRS, CDR2 YFSETQ. This CDR3 has 17 amino acids. The CDR3 region is CASSLERVRQSTDTQYF.

This chain joins TRBV21-1 and TRBJ2-5; absent DNA, TCRdb's TRBD1 call cannot be checked. TRBV21-1 corresponds to a pseudogene. This CDR3 is 16 amino acids long. CDR3 residues: CASSKLLAGGKETQYF.

The V and J genes are TRBV6-4 and TRBJ2-2; the TRBD2 assignment by TCRdb is unverifiable without DNA. This CDR3 region has 15 residues. Germline CDR1 MRHNA, CDR2 SNTAGT. The CDR3 loop reads CASSELAGSTGELFF.

The genes are TRBV7-8 and TRBJ2-5; TCRdb calls TRBD1, which cannot be checked without DNA. From germline, CDR1 is SGHVS and CDR2 FQNEAQ. CDR3 length equals 14 residues. CDR3 amino acids: CASSLRGFKETQYF.

This chain connects TRBV12-3 or TRBV12-4 to TRBJ2-5. The CDR3 is 14 amino acids. The CDR3 loop reads CASSFAGSGETQYF.

J is TRBJ2-3 and V is TRBV12-3 or TRBV12-4; TCRdb indicates TRBD1, and absent DNA this call remains unverified. This CDR3 comprises 17 residues. CDR3 loop: CASSSRGGDGPTDTQYF.

The CDR3 here is CSASGAGRSYEQYF. The V gene is TRBV20-1, the J gene TRBJ2-7; the D call of TRBD1 rests on TCRdb alone, since no DNA is present to check it. The V gene's germline CDR1 is DFQATT and CDR2 SNEGSKA (reference sequence). This CDR3 contains 14 residues.

The chain uses TRBV25-1 and TRBJ2-7; TCRdb's D call of TRBD1 is untestable without DNA. The CDR3 extends over 12 amino acids. Germline V lookup: CDR1 MGHDK, CDR2 SYGVNS. CDR3: CASRGQGYEQYF.

The chain joins TRBV7-9 to TRBJ2-1. Germline V gives CDR1 SEHNR, CDR2 FQNEAQ (reference sequence). This CDR3 spans 12 amino acids. CDR3 amino acids: CASSLSTSEQFF.

The chain joins TRBV28 to TRBJ2-7; no DNA is available, so the TRBD2 call from TCRdb remains unchecked. The length of the CDR3 is 19 residues. Germline V gene lookup returns CDR1 MDHEN and CDR2 SYDVKM. The CDR3: CASSLKAPPSRDWRYEQYF.

This chain joins TRBV12-3 or TRBV12-4 and TRBJ2-7; TCRdb gives TRBD1 as the D gene, but with no DNA this cannot be confirmed. CDR3 length: 14 amino acids. CDR3 protein: CASSEGRMSYEQYF.

The rearrangement joins TRBV29-1 to TRBJ2-1; no DNA is available, so the TRBD1 call from TCRdb remains unchecked. Germline loops: CDR1 SQVTM, CDR2 ANQGSEA. The CDR3 extends over 13 amino acids. CDR3: CSVPRGDYNEQFF.

The chain couples TRBV7-9 to TRBJ2-7; TCRdb selects TRBD1, and the lack of DNA leaves this call unchecked. The germline V gene has CDR1 SEHNR and CDR2 FQNEAQ (reference sequence). This CDR3 has 12 amino acids. CDR3 sequence reads: CASSSDTNEQYF. Filled out from reference TRBV7-9 and TRBJ2-7, the complete variable domain reads DTGVSQNPRHKITKRGQNVTFRCDPISEHNRLYWYRQTLGQGPEFLTYFQNEAQLEKSRLLSDRFSAERPKGSFSTLEIQRTEQGDSAMYLCASSSDTNEQYFGPGTRLTVT.

This rearrangement joins TRBV28 to TRBJ1-1; the TCRdb D gene call, TRBD1, has no DNA to confirm it. CDR3 length equals 15 residues. Germline assignment: CDR1 MDHEN and CDR2 SYDVKM. The chain's CDR3 is CASSLWGGLNTEAFF.

The genes are TRBV13 and TRBJ2-7; TCRdb returns TRBD1, unconfirmable since there is no DNA. The CDR3 length is 17 residues. CDR1 and CDR2 from the germline V gene are PRHDT and FYEKMQ (reference sequence). The CDR3 here is CASSLGWGGTTSYEQYF.